This T cell receptor beta chain comes out of a study of CD8+CD57+ T cells in acquired aplastic anemia listed by TCRdb under 2018. In the study overall: DNA extracted from sorted CD4+ and CD8+ cells had a mean of about 3 ug, with a range of about 0.2 to 30 ug.

In this study, sorted CD4+ and CD8+ T cells from the blood of healthy subjects and of severe aplastic anemia patients had their TCR repertoires deep-sequenced. Ficoll-Paque density gradient centrifugation was used to isolate peripheral blood mononuclear cells. Before DNA extraction, CD4+ and CD8+ T cells were sorted by FACS or by magnetic beads. Genomic DNA was used as template for profiling of TCR beta VDJ combinations and CDR3 sequences. An Illumina HiSeq 2000 was used for TCR repertoire sequencing. The authors' pipeline ran thus. TRBV/TRBJ rearrangement plots, CDR3 size and DJ length profiles, and Simpson's diversity index were used to assess repertoires. The most abundant DNA sequence in the deep sequencing data was defined as the immunodominant clone. CDR3 amino acid sequences were screened for sharing across subjects and were compared with published repertoires and the VDJdb database. TCRdb reprocessed the public reads (quality trimming at Q25 with fastp, clone calling with MiXCR) and kept in-frame beta chains. For every CDR3 protein sequence, its rows merge into one entry that carries the most common genes and DNA. It is TCRdb's table, rather than the study itself, that gives the V and J calls and clone size. The table for this sample lists more than 250,000 distinct CDR3 sequences; around 60% of them were counted only once. Of the sample, 8% falls within the top ten clones.

Study-level results and caveats: Roughly 30 CD8+ CDR3 sequences were found to be shared between patients and controls, but these sequences appeared to be highly expressed in patients and within the immunodominant clones of the patients. CD8+ Simpson's diversity did not differ significantly between patients and healthy controls (P=0.060).

To note about this clonotype: Its recognized antigen is unknown. Base qualities are not provided; no much larger clone lies one nucleotide away.

The sequenced sample was sorted CD4+, CD8+, or CD8+CD57+ T cells (not recorded which) from PBMCs. The sequence derives from a human donor with severe aplastic anemia or a healthy control (not recorded which).

The DNA sequence is as follows: TGCAGCGTTGAAGTTCGGTCCCGGGACAGGGTTCCACTACCTACGCAGTATTTT. This encodes CSVEVRSRDRVPLPTQYF. The chain links TRBV29-1 with TRBJ2-3; 9 bases in between match TRBD1. Trimming accounts for 1 base at V and 8 bases at J, while the number of junction bases matched to no gene is 19. As encoded in the germline V gene, CDR1 is SQVTM while CDR2 is ANQGSEA. The CDR3 contains 18 residues, cysteine and phenylalanine counted. Solely the CDR3 DNA is kept, with 54 bases framed from the first base.